One sample yielded the 3 T cell receptor beta chains listed below, sequenced in a study of spatial heterogeneity in lung cancer. From the 5' RACE reads, TCRdb called clonotypes with MiXCR, one entry per CDR3 protein. The table shows some 44,000 distinct CDR3 sequences, with roughly an eighth occurring only once. Time point meaning: sample taken at primary tumor resection. Unsorted samples of tumor, nontumor lung or frozen PBMC had their whole RNA sequenced. The sample consisted of PBMCs, taken at surgery. The receptors were gathered from a male donor with early-stage non-small cell lung cancer.

This clonotype showed up just a few times. The chain combines TRBV19 with TRBJ1-1, with D possibly TRBD1 on 5 matching bases. Germline lookup yields CDR1 LNHDA and CDR2 SQIVND (reference sequence). The CDR3 loop spans 18 amino acids. The germline V and J ends were trimmed by 1 base and 4 bases, with 22 bases remaining between them. For the CDR3, the DNA is TGTGCCAGTAGTATAGTTCCCTCGCGGTCGGGGGGATCCACTGAAGCTTTCTTT. It encodes CASSIVPSRSGGSTEAFF.

The V call is TRBV29-1, the J call TRBJ2-5; D call uncertain. The length of the CDR3 is 11 residues. V lost 5 bases and J 1 base, leaving 5 bases between the germline ends. Germline CDR1 is SQVTM and CDR2 is ANQGSEA. CDR3 sequence reads: CSVQIQETQYF. The CDR3 coding sequence is TGCAGCGTTCAGATCCAAGAGACCCAGTACTTC.

The sample holds a few counts of this clonotype. The chain couples TRBV4-1 to TRBJ1-5, with TRBD1 matching over 9 bases. The V gene's germline CDR1 is MGHRA and CDR2 YSYEKL. V lost 4 bases, J lost 7 bases, and 11 bases stayed unmatched. The CDR3 sequence is 16 residues long. The DNA of the CDR3 is TGCGCCAGCAGCCCTGACGCGGGACAGGGTTGGCAGCCCCAGCATTTT. Its protein is CASSPDAGQGWQPQHF.